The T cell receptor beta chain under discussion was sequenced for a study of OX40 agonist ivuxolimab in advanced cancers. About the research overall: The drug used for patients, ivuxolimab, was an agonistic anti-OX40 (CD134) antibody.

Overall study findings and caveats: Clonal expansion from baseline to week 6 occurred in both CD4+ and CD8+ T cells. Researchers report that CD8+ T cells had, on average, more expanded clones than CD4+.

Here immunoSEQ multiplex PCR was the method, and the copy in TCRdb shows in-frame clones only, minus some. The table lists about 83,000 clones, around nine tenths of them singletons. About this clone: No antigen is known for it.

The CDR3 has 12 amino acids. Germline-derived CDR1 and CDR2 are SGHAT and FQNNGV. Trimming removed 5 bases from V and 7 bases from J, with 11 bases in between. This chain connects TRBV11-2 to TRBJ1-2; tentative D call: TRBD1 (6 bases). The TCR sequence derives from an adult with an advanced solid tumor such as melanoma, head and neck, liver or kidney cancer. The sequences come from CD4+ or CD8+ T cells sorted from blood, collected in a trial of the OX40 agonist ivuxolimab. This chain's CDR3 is CASSPGAGGYTF. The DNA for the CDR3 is TGTGCCAGCAGCCCAGGGGCGGGTGGCTACACCTTC.